This T cell receptor beta chain came from a study of human T cells and chemical hapten exposure (dated by TCRdb to the early 2020s). Describing the broader study: For sensitization, 2% DPC in acetone was applied to a roughly 2 cm by roughly 2 cm area of upper inner arm skin. Weekly therapeutic DPC doses were additionally applied to the scalp of patients throughout the roughly 22-week study period. Patch testing on the upper back used Finn chambers containing 0.01% DPC, with scoring done after 6 days according to International Contact Dermatitis Research Group standards. The patient cohort, mostly female, included alopecia areata with under or over 50% scalp involvement, alopecia totalis and alopecia universalis. Libraries were combined into a pool for sequencing, and differences in TCR yield between samples came mainly from small differences in library volumes within the pool. In alopecia patients, the study followed how the peripheral blood TCR repertoire changed in vivo over primary and secondary sensitization to diphenylcyclopropenone (DPC), a hapten. Blood samples were taken from patients before sensitization (week 0) and then at 2, 6 and about 24 weeks after DPC sensitization. Some 29 alopecia patients gave blood for TCR sequencing at one to four time points (pre-sensitization, 2, 6 and 24 weeks). The investigation overall reported the following: Repeated subsampling changed both the strength of the expansion versus patch-test correlation and the threshold at which the correlation became significant. Significantly more large CDR3 similarity clusters were formed by expanded TCRs than by pre-sensitization or healthy control sets, consistent with antigen-driven responses. The number of TCRs above 1 in 1000 frequency did not change with DPC sensitization; there was no evidence of global repertoire structure alterations. Because every patient had alopecia, a presumed autoimmune disease, the patients' immune response might differ from that of healthy individuals. Patch test score correlated positively with the number of PT1 expanded TCRs, reaching significance at thresholds 8, 16 and 32 but not at 4.

Library method: RACE. TCRdb records NextSeq 500 as the sequencer. During library preparation, unique molecular identifiers were attached to individual cDNA molecules so that TCRs could be counted in a quantitative, reproducible way. Both TCR alpha and TCR beta chains were sequenced from each blood RNA sample. For the original study's pipeline: The median number of TCRs per sample was 90,000 to 100,000, ranging from roughly 20,000 to 690,600. V, J and CDR3 annotation of the TCR reads was carried out using the Decombinator software suite. For PS versus PT1 abundance plots, all samples were subsampled to the same number of TCRs (28,000). TCRs were defined as expanded if absent before sensitization and observed at least eight times at the 2-week time point. TCRdb passed the public sequencing reads through fastp at Q25 and MiXCR, retaining productive beta sequences. Each entry is one CDR3 protein sequence, shown with its most common DNA and genes. TCRdb, not the authors, supplied the V and J calls. This sample gives around 300,000 distinct CDR3 sequences in total; 5.5% of them show up just once. The top ten clonotypes cover about 8.2% of the sample.

The germline V gene gives CDR1 as MDHEN and CDR2 as SYDVKM. Here V drops 5 bases and J drops 4 bases, and the junction holds 7 bases not matched to any gene. The CDR3 holds 17 amino acids from the cysteine to the phenylalanine. This entry keeps only the CDR3 DNA: 51 bases, framed from base 1. According to the study, the label for this sample's time point signals: pre-sensitization, week 0. Per the publication, the treatment or condition label means: therapeutic diphenylcyclopropenone sensitization with weekly scalp DPC. At every patch-test visit, the blood draw took place before the patch test was put on. Patients were eligible if aged 18 to 70, diagnosed with alopecia and judged suitable for DPC therapy, and pregnant patients were excluded. Total RNA was extracted from unfractionated whole blood that had been collected in Tempus Blood RNA tubes. This clonotype was observed many times. This receptor's antigen is unknown. There are no base qualities to consult, and no much larger clone falls within one base.

The rearrangement joined TRBV28 to TRBJ2-1, with TRBD2 identical over 14 junction bases. The sequencing used whole blood, collected in connection with sensitization to the hapten diphenylcyclopropenone (DPC). The origin of this receptor is a woman aged 18-29 years with alopecia areata. Some clones in this sample may be carry-over from other donors' samples. The sequence in DNA is TGTGCCAGCAGTCCGGGACTAGCGGGGGTTATTTACAATGAGCAGTTCTTC. This sequence encodes CASSPGLAGVIYNEQFF.